This paragraph covers one TCR beta chain sequence. Per the germline V gene, CDR1 is SGHKS and CDR2 is YYEKEE (reference sequence). The CDR3 totals 14 residues. With 3 bases clipped from V and 5 bases from J, the junction kept 2 bases outside the gene matches. The PCR ran on 60 Vbeta and 13 Jbeta primers. Only in-frame clones appear in the TCRdb table, and some are missing; sequencing was by immunoSEQ multiplex PCR. This listing includes roughly 100,000 clones. This record comes from a study of cytomegalovirus exposure and HLA in healthy donors. Study context: Inside one of the first data releases sat about 91 million unique TCRs taken from HLA-typed donors.

The specimen was PBMCs. The V call is TRBV5-5, the J call TRBJ1-4, with TRBD1 matching 9 bases. This clonotype was obtained from a middle-aged man in good health and CMV-seronegative. The CDR3 coding sequence is TGTGCCAGCAGCTCGACAGGGGGGAATGAAAAACTGTTTTTT. This sequence encodes CASSSTGGNEKLFF.